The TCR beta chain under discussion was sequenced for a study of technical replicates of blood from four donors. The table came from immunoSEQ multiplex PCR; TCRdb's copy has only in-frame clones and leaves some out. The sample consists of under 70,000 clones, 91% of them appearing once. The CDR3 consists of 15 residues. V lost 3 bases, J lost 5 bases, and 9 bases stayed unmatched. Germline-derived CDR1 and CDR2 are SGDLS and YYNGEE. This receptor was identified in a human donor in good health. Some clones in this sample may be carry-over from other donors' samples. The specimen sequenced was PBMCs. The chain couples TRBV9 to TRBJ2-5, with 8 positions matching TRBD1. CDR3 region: CASSGDDRGGETQYF. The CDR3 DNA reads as TGTGCCAGCAGCGGGGACGACAGGGGCGGGGAGACCCAGTACTTC.